The 27 T cell receptor beta chains below were found in one sample sequenced in a study of blood T cell repertoires in COVID-19. Clones were read by immunoSEQ multiplex PCR, and TCRdb kept only the in-frame ones, dropping some. The profile shows about 59,000 clones, 75% to 95% of them singletons. Material for sequencing was peripheral blood. The receptors here all came from an elderly man with acute or convalescent COVID-19.

This clone has only one observation. The chain carries TRBV5-1 and TRBJ2-1; 8 positions agree with TRBD1. CDR1 and CDR2 from the germline V gene are SGHRS and YFSETQ. The CDR3 spans 14 residues. V lost 0 bases and J lost 6; bases outside the gene matches: 2. Here the CDR3 reads CASSLGTGGNEQFF. The CDR3 nucleotides read TGCGCCAGCAGCTTGGGTACAGGGGGCAATGAGCAGTTCTTC.

V gene TRBV29-1 combines with J gene TRBJ2-7; 8 positions agree with TRBD1. Germline-derived CDR1 and CDR2 are SQVTM and ANQGSEA. The junction had 8 bases not matched to a gene; V was cut back by 5 bases and J by 2 bases. The CDR3 extends over 14 amino acids. CDR3 sequence: CSVLTGGATYEQYF. The CDR3 DNA is TGCAGCGTTCTTACAGGGGGAGCCACCTACGAGCAGTACTTC.

The chain joins TRBV7-2 to TRBJ2-5; no reliable D call. Germline-derived CDR1 and CDR2 are SGHTA and FQGNSA. This CDR3 has 16 amino acids. V was trimmed by 0 bases and J by 1 base, leaving 12 bases between them. CDR3 sequence: CASSLAAGPPQETQYF. CDR3 sequence (DNA): TGTGCCAGCAGCTTAGCGGCAGGCCCACCCCAAGAGACCCAGTACTTC.

A single count supports this clone. CDR3 sequence: CASSQDTVQPQHF. CDR3 coding DNA: TGTGCCAGCAGCCAAGATACGGTTCAGCCCCAGCATTTT. The chain carries TRBV3-1 (or the pseudogene TRBV3-2) and TRBJ1-5; D gene ambiguous. Per the germline V gene, CDR1 is LGHDT and CDR2 is YNNKEL (reference sequence). Trimming shortened V by 0 bases and J by 6 bases, and 6 bases separated the two germline ends. The CDR3 is 13 amino acids.

Of note for this clone: Additional DNA sequences in this sample encode the identical CDR3. J is TRBJ1-2 and V is TRBV3-1 (or the pseudogene TRBV3-2), with 9 bases fitting TRBD1. V lost 3 bases to trimming and J lost 4 bases; unmatched junction nucleotides: 3. The CDR3 totals 14 residues. CDR1 is LGHDT and CDR2 is YNNKEL in the germline V gene (reference sequence). As DNA, the CDR3 is TGTGCCAGCAGCCAGCCGACAGGGGGCTATGGCTACACCTTC. Its translation is CASSQPTGGYGYTF.

CDR3 sequence reads: CASRASESGQGASGNTIYF. CDR3 bases: TGTGCAAGTCGCGCATCCGAGTCGGGACAGGGTGCCTCTGGAAACACCATATATTTT. The gene calls are TRBV12-2 and TRBJ1-3; the listed D gene, TRBD1, was not tested against the DNA. TRBV12-2 is labeled a pseudogene. The CDR3 covers 19 residues.

This clone was detected once. This chain connects TRBV5-4 to TRBJ2-3; 8 bases are shared with TRBD2. Germline CDR1 reads SGHNT; CDR2 reads YYREEE (reference sequence). CDR3 length: 16 residues. The V segment lost 5 bases and the J segment 2 bases; nucleotides outside the gene matches: 10. CDR3 DNA: TGTGCCAGCAGTCTGGTGGCGGGGGGCCTCACAGATACGCAGTATTTT. Its protein is CASSLVAGGLTDTQYF.

The gene calls are TRBV5-4 and TRBJ2-1; tentatively, D is TRBD2 (6 bases). The CDR3 is 15 residues long. Per germline, CDR1 SGHNT and CDR2 YYREEE (reference sequence). Trimming stripped 4 bases from V and 0 bases from J, with 11 bases between. CDR3 nucleotide sequence: TGTGCCAGCAGCGCCGGGGGAGGCTCCTACAATGAGCAGTTCTTC. This gives the protein CASSAGGGSYNEQFF.

V gene TRBV6-4 combines with J gene TRBJ1-5; TRBD1 matches at 9 bases. Trimming at V came to 6 bases and at J to 3 bases, leaving 6 bases not matched to a gene. Germline V lookup: CDR1 MRHNA, CDR2 SNTAGT. CDR3 size: 15 residues. Written as DNA, the CDR3 is TGTGCCAGCAGGGGACAGGGAGTCGACAATCAGCCCCAGCATTTT. The encoded protein is CASRGQGVDNQPQHF.

This clone was found once. The J gene is TRBJ1-1, the V gene TRBV7-2; tentatively, D is TRBD1 (6 bases). V lost 6 bases and J 4 bases, leaving 12 bases between the germline ends. The CDR3 totals 13 residues. CDR1 and CDR2 from the germline V gene are SGHTA and FQGNSA. The CDR3 DNA sequence: TGTGCCAGCAGTTCAGGGGTGGGCACTGAAGCTTTCTTT. This codes for CASSSGVGTEAFF.

This chain connects TRBV6-5 to TRBJ1-2; D possibly corresponds to TRBD1 (5 bases). The CDR3 is made up of 13 amino acids. Trimming left V 5 bases short and J 3 bases short, with 10 bases between. Germline-derived CDR1 and CDR2 are MNHEY and SVGAGI. The DNA of the CDR3 is TGTGCCAGCAGTAAGCAGGGCCACTATGGCTACACCTTC. Translation: CASSKQGHYGYTF.

The J gene is TRBJ1-5, the V gene TRBV5-6; 7 bases map to TRBD1. Per germline, CDR1 SGHDT and CDR2 YYEEEE. Trimming cost V 4 bases and J 7 bases; bases outside gene matches: 14. This CDR3 has 16 residues. DNA for the CDR3: TGTGCCAGCAGCACCCGTCGGACAGGCAGAGACCAGCCCCAGCATTTT. Protein: CASSTRRTGRDQPQHF.

The rearrangement links TRBV30 to TRBJ2-2; D remains ambiguous. Trimming removed 3 bases at V and 6 bases at J, with 8 bases between. From germline, CDR1 is GTSNPN and CDR2 SVGIG (reference sequence). The CDR3 totals 12 residues. The CDR3: CAWSLNSGELFF. The DNA for the CDR3 is TGTGCCTGGAGCCTAAATTCCGGGGAGCTGTTTTTT. The full variable domain, rest sourced from reference TRBV30 and TRBJ2-2, is SQTIHQWPATLVQPVGSPLSLECTVEGTSNPNLYWYRQAAGRGLQLLFYSVGIGQISSEVPQNLSASRPQDRQFILSSKKLLLSDSGFYLCAWSLNSGELFFGEGSRLTVL.

V gene TRBV28 combines with J gene TRBJ1-4, with D uncertain. Germline CDR1 reads MDHEN; CDR2 reads SYDVKM. The CDR3 consists of 15 residues. V was clipped by 7 bases and J by 0 bases, with 12 bases between them. The CDR3 spells CASTSAAATNEKLFF. The CDR3 DNA reads as TGTGCCAGCACCTCGGCGGCCGCAACTAATGAAAAACTGTTTTTT.

The chain has TRBV27 and TRBJ1-4; D is unclear. Trimming took off 6 bases at V and 8 bases at J, with 13 bases between the two ends. Looked up from germline, CDR1 is MNHEY and CDR2 is SMNVEV (reference sequence). This CDR3 is built from 13 residues. CDR3 nucleotides: TGTGCCAGCAGCATAGTAAAAGCGGAAAAACTGTTTTTT. Protein sequence: CASSIVKAEKLFF.

V is TRBV18 and J is TRBJ1-1; D remains ambiguous. CDR1 is KGHSH, CDR2 LQKENI, per germline. V was clipped by 1 base and J by 5 bases, with 23 bases between them. This CDR3 region has 18 residues. CDR3 loop: CASSPLNKYPGARTEAFF. CDR3 in DNA: TGTGCCAGCTCACCACTAAATAAATATCCGGGAGCCAGGACTGAAGCTTTCTTT.

V gene TRBV2 combines with J gene TRBJ1-5; D perhaps matches TRBD1 (5 bases). The CDR3 consists of 15 residues. Per the germline V gene, CDR1 is SNHLY and CDR2 is FYNNEI. The germline V and J ends were trimmed by 6 bases and 8 bases, with 20 bases remaining between them. CDR3 nucleotides: TGTGCCAGCAGCCAAGGGTCCGCTCGGGGGGAGCCCCAGCATTTT. Amino acid sequence: CASSQGSARGEPQHF. The full variable domain, in which reference TRBV2 and TRBJ1-5 provide the parts outside the CDR3, is EPEVTQTPSHQVTQMGQEVILRCVPISNHLYFYWYRQILGQKVEFLVSFYNNEISEKSEIFDDQFSVERPDGSNFTLKIRSTKLEDSAMYFCASSQGSARGEPQHFGDGTRLSIL.

This clone was found a few times. The J gene is TRBJ2-1, the V gene TRBV5-4; 7 bases align to TRBD1. This CDR3 is 14 amino acids long. V lost 4 bases, J lost 5 bases, and 6 bases stayed unmatched. Germline V CDR1 and CDR2: SGHNT, YYREEE (reference sequence). This CDR3 is CASSATQGHNEQFF. CDR3 nucleotides: TGTGCCAGCAGCGCGACACAGGGGCACAATGAGCAGTTCTTC.

The chain has TRBV7-2 and TRBJ2-3, with D maybe TRBD2 (5 bases). This CDR3 has 14 amino acids. Trimming pared 2 bases from V and 2 bases from J, leaving 8 bases between. Germline V CDR1 and CDR2: SGHTA, FQGNSA. The DNA of the CDR3 is TGTGCCAGCAGCTTAAGTCTAGCCACAGATACGCAGTATTTT. Encoded protein: CASSLSLATDTQYF.

The J gene is TRBJ2-2, the V gene TRBV29-1, with 8 bases identical to TRBD1. Germline V gene lookup returns CDR1 SQVTM and CDR2 ANQGSEA. This CDR3 spans 14 amino acids. V trimming: 5 bases; J trimming: 2 bases; junction bases outside the gene matches: 4. The chain's CDR3 is CSVRTGTNTGELFF. CDR3 nucleotides: TGCAGCGTTAGGACAGGGACTAACACCGGGGAGCTGTTTTTT.

The rearrangement uses TRBV19 and TRBJ2-7, with D possibly TRBD1 on 6 matching bases. The V end lost 6 bases, the J end lost 0 bases, and 18 bases lay between the germline ends. The length of the CDR3 is 16 residues. CDR1 is LNHDA, CDR2 SQIVND, per germline (reference sequence). CDR3 nucleotide sequence: TGTGCCAGTAGCATCGACAGGCCGAAGAGCTCCTACGAGCAGTACTTC. It yields the protein CASSIDRPKSSYEQYF.

This chain links TRBV28 with TRBJ1-4; perhaps TRBD1 as D (5 bases). V was shortened by 1 base and J by 8 bases, with 14 bases between the two germline ends. In germline, CDR1 is MDHEN, CDR2 SYDVKM. The length of the CDR3 is 15 residues. The CDR3 reads CASSLYDSPGEKLFF. CDR3 DNA: TGTGCCAGCAGTTTATACGACAGCCCGGGCGAAAAACTGTTTTTT.

The chain has TRBV23-1 and TRBJ1-1, with D tentatively TRBD1 (6 bases). TRBV23-1 is treated as an ORF (open reading frame) with a function not yet certain. Trimming left V 3 bases short and J 3 bases short, with 20 bases between. The CDR3 consists of 17 residues. CDR3 sequence: CASSHKPSGQGDTEAFF. In nucleotides, the CDR3 is TGCGCCAGCAGTCACAAACCCTCGGGACAAGGAGACACTGAAGCTTTCTTT.

V is TRBV2 and J is TRBJ1-2, with a weak D call TRBD1 (5 bases). Looked up from germline, CDR1 is SNHLY and CDR2 is FYNNEI. This CDR3 is 13 amino acids long. V was trimmed by 7 bases and J by 4 bases, leaving 13 bases between them. The chain's CDR3 is CASIPSQGYGYTF. The CDR3 bases are TGTGCCAGCATCCCTTCGCAGGGCTATGGCTACACCTTC. Combining the CDR3 with reference TRBV2 and TRBJ1-2 gives the whole variable domain EPEVTQTPSHQVTQMGQEVILRCVPISNHLYFYWYRQILGQKVEFLVSFYNNEISEKSEIFDDQFSVERPDGSNFTLKIRSTKLEDSAMYFCASIPSQGYGYTFGSGTRLTVV.

This chain joins TRBV5-4 and TRBJ1-6; unclear D gene. This CDR3 is built from 12 residues. Germline V CDR1 and CDR2: SGHNT, YYREEE (reference sequence). Trimming took 4 bases from V and 8 from J, leaving 7 bases between them. Here the CDR3 reads CASSPRDSPLHF. CDR3 coding DNA: TGTGCCAGCAGCCCCCGGGATTCACCCCTCCACTTT.

The rearrangement uses TRBV4-2 and TRBJ2-2; D may be TRBD2 (5 bases). The V end was cut by 4 bases, the J end by 0 bases, with 6 bases between. Germline V gives CDR1 LGHNA, CDR2 YNFKEQ. The CDR3 contains 14 residues. CDR3 sequence: CASSRETNTGELFF. CDR3 sequence (DNA): TGTGCCAGCAGCCGGGAGACGAACACCGGGGAGCTGTTTTTT.

The rearrangement joins TRBV5-1 to TRBJ1-6; possibly TRBD1 for D (6 bases). Germline-derived CDR1 and CDR2 are SGHRS and YFSETQ. This CDR3 has 15 amino acids. The V and J ends lost 0 bases and 14 bases respectively, with 18 bases between them. The CDR3, as DNA: TGCGCCAGCAGCTTGGTCCCGGCAGGGGATTTGGCCCTCCACTTT. This codes for CASSLVPAGDLALHF.